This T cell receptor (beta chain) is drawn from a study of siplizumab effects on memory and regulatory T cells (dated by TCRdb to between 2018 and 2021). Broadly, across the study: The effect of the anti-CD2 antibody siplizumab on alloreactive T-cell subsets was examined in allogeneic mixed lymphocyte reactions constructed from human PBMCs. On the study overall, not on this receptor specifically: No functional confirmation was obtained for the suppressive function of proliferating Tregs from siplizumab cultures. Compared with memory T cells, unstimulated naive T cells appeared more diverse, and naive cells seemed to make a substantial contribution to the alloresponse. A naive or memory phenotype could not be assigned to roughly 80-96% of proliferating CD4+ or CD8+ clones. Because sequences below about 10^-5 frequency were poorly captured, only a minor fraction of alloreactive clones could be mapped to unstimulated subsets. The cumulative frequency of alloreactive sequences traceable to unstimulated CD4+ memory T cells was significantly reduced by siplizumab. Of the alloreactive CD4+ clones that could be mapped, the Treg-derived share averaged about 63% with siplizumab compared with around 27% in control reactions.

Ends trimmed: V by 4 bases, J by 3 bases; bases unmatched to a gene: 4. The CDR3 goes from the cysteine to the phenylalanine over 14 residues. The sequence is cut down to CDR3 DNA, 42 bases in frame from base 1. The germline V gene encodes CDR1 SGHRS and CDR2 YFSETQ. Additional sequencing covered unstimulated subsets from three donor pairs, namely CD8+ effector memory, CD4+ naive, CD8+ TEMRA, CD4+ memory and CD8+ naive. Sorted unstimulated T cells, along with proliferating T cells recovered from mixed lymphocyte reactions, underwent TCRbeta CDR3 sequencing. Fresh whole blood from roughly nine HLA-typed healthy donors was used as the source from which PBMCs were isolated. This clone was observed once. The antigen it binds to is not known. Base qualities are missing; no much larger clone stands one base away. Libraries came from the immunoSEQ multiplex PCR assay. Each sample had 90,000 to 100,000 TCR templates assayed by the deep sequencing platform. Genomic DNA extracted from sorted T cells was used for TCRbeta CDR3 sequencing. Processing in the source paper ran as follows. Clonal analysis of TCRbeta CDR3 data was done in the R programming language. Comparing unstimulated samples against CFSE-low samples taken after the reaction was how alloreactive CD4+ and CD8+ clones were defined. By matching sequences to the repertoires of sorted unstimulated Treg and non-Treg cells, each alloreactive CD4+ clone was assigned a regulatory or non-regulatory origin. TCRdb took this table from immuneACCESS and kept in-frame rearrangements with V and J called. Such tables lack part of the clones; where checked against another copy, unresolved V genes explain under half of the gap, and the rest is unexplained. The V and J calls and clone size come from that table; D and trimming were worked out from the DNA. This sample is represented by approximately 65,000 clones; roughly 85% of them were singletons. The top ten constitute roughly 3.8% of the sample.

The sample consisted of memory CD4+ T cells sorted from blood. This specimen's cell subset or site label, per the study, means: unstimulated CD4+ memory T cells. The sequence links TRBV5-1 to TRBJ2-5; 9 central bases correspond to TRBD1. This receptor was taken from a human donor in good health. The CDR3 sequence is CASSVRDREETQYF. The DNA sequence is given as TGCGCCAGCAGCGTCCGGGACAGGGAAGAGACCCAGTACTTC.